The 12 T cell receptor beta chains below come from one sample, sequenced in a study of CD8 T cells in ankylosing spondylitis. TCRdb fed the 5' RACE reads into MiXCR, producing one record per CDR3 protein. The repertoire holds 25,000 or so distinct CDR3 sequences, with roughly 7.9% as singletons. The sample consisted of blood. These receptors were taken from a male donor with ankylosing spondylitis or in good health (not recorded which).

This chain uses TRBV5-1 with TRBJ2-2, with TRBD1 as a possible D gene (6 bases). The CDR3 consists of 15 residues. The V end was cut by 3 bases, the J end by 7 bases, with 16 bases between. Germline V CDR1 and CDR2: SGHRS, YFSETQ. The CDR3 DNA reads TGCGCCAGCAGCTCGGGACACCCCACTGGCGGGGAGCTGTTTTTT. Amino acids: CASSSGHPTGGELFF.

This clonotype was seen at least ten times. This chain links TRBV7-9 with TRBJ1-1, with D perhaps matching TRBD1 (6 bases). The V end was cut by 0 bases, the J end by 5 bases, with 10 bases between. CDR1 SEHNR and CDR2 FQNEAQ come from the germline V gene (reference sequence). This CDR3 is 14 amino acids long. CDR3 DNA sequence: TGTGCCAGCAGCTTAGCCCAAGGGGGAACTGAAGCTTTCTTT. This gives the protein CASSLAQGGTEAFF. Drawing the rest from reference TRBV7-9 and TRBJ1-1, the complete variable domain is DTGVSQNPRHKITKRGQNVTFRCDPISEHNRLYWYRQTLGQGPEFLTYFQNEAQLEKSRLLSDRFSAERPKGSFSTLEIQRTEQGDSAMYLCASSLAQGGTEAFFGQGTRLTVV.

The CDR3 DNA reads TGTGCCAGCAGTTACTCTTTTAATCACGGGACAGCTTATGGCTACACCTTC. Protein product: CASSYSFNHGTAYGYTF. The chain employs TRBV6-5 and TRBJ1-2; 7 positions match TRBD1. The CDR3 covers 17 residues. After removal of 0 bases from V and 5 bases from J, the junction contained 12 bases not matched to a gene. CDR1 and CDR2 (germline): MNHEY, SVGAGI.

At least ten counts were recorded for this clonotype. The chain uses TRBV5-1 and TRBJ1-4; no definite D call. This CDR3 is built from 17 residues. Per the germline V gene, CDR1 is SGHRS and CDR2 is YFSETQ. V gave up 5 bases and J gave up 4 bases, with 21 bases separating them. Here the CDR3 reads CASSPLPGGLGNEKLFF. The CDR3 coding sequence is TGCGCCAGCAGTCCCCTCCCGGGAGGGCTGGGTAATGAAAAACTGTTTTTT.

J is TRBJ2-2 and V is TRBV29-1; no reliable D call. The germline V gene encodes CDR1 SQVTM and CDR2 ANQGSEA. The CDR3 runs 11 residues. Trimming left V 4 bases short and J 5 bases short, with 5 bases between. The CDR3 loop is CSVGVTGELFF. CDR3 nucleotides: TGCAGCGTTGGGGTTACCGGGGAGCTGTTTTTT.

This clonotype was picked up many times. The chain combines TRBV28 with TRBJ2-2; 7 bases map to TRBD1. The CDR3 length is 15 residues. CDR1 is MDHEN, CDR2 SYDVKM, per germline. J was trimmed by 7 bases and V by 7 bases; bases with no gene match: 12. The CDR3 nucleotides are TGTGCCAGCACGAGCACAGGGGATTTTCGCGGGGAGCTGTTTTTT. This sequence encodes CASTSTGDFRGELFF. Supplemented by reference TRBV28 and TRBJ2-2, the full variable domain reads DVKVTQSSRYLVKRTGEKVFLECVQDMDHENMFWYRQDPGLGLRLIYFSYDVKMKEKGDIPEGYSVSREKKERFSLILESASTNQTSMYLCASTSTGDFRGELFFGEGSRLTVL.

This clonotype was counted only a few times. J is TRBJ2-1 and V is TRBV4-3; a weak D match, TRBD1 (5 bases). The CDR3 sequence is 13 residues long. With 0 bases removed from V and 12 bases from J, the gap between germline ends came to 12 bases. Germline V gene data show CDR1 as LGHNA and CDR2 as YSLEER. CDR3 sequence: CASSQEIGRGQFF. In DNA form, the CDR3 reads TGCGCCAGCAGCCAAGAAATCGGTAGGGGGCAGTTCTTC.

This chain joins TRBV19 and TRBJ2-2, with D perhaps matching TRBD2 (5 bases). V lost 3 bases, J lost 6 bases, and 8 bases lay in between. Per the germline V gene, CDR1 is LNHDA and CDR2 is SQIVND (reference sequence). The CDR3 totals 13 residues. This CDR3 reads CASSIGLSGELFF. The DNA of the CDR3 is TGTGCCAGTAGTATCGGACTGTCCGGGGAGCTGTTTTTT.

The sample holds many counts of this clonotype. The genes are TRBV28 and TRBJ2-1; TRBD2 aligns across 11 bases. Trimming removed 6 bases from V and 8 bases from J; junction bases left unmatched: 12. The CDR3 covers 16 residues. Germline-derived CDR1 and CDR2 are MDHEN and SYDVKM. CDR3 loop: CASRDSSGRRVDEQFF. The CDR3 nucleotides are TGTGCCAGCAGAGACTCTAGCGGGAGGAGGGTCGATGAGCAGTTCTTC. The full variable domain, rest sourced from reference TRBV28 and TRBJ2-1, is DVKVTQSSRYLVKRTGEKVFLECVQDMDHENMFWYRQDPGLGLRLIYFSYDVKMKEKGDIPEGYSVSREKKERFSLILESASTNQTSMYLCASRDSSGRRVDEQFFGPGTRLTVL.

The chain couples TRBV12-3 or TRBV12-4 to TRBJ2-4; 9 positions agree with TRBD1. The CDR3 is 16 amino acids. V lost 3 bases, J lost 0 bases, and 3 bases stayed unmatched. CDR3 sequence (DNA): TGTGCCAGCAGTTTTGACAGGGGGATAGCCAAAAACATTCAGTACTTC. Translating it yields CASSFDRGIAKNIQYF.

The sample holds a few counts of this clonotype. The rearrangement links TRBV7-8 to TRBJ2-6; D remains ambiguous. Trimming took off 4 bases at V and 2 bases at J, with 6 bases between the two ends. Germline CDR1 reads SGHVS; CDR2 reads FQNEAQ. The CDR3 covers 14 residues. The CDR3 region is CASSSQPGANVLTF. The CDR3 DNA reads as TGTGCCAGCAGCTCTCAACCTGGGGCCAACGTCCTGACTTTC.

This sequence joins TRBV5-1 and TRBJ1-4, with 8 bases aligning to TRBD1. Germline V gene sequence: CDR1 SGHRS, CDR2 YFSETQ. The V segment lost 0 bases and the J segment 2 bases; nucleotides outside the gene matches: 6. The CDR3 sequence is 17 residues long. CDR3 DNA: TGCGCCAGCAGCTTGGTGGCCAGGGGGCTTACTAATGAAAAACTGTTTTTT. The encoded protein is CASSLVARGLTNEKLFF.